This T cell receptor beta chain was sequenced during a study of CXCR3-negative and CXCR3-positive naive CD8 T cells. Broader study findings: TRBV-TRBJ usage matched between naive CXCR3-negative and CXCR3-positive cells but not between memory cells.

Regarding this clonotype: Its antigen is not identified.

CDR3 length: 15 amino acids. CDR1 and CDR2 (germline): LNHDA, SQIVND (reference sequence). Carrying UMI labels, the TRB cDNA libraries were prepared through 5' RACE. For each CDR3 protein, TCRdb gives one entry from its re-call of the 5' RACE reads, without DNA. This listing includes about 23,000 distinct CDR3 sequences. Triplicate sorts of some 300,000 cells per CD8+ subset. CD45RO-CCR7+CD27+CD95- marked naive CD8+ T cells. The J gene is TRBJ1-1, the V gene TRBV19; TCRdb selects TRBD1, and the lack of DNA leaves this call unchecked. The receptor comes from a human donor in good health. Some clones in this sample may be carry-over from other donors' samples. Material: naive CXCR3- CD8+ T cells from blood. Sample subset: CD45RO-CCR7+CD27+CD95- naive CD8+ T cells lacking CXCR3 (TNR3-). CDR3 sequence: CASSIVGTGGTEAFF.